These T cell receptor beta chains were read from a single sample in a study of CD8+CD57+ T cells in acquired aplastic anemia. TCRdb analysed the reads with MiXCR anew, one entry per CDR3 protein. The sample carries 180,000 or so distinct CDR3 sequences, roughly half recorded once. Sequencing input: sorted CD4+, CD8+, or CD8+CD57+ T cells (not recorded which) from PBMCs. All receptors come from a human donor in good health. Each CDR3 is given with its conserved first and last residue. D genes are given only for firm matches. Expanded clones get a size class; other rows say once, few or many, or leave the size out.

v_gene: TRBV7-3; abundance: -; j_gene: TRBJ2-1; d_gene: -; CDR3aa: CASSIGPNNEQFF; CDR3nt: TGTGCCAGCAGTATTGGCCCAAACAATGAGCAGTTCTTC
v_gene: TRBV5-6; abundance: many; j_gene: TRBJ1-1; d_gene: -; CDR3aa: CASTGGGEAFF; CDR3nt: TGTGCCAGCACGGGAGGGGGGGAAGCTTTCTTT
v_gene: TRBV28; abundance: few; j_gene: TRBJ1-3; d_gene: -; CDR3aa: CASREGSRNTIYF; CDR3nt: TGTGCCAGCAGAGAGGGATCAAGAAACACCATATATTTT
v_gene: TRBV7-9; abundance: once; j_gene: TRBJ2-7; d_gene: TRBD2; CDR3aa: CASSQGSGSYERYF; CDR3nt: TGTGCCAGCAGCCAAGGTAGCGGGAGTTACGAGCGGTACTTC
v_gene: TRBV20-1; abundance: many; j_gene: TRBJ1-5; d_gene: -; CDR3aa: CSASGQSNQPQHF; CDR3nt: TGCAGTGCTAGTGGACAGAGCAATCAGCCCCAGCATTTT
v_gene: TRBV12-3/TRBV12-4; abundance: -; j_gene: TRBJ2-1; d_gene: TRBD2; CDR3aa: CASSPAGGFNEQFF; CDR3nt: TGTGCCAGCAGCCCGGCCGGGGGGTTCAATGAGCAGTTCTTC
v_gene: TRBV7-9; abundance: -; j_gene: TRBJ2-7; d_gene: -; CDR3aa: CASSPGTTHEQYF; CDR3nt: TGTGCCAGCAGCCCTGGGACGACCCACGAGCAGTACTTC
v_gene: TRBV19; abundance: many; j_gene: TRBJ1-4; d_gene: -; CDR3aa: CASRIGQGNEKLFF; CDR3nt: TGTGCCAGTAGAATTGGGCAGGGGAATGAAAAACTGTTTTTT
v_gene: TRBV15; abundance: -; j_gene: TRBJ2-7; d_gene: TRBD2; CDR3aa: CATSRDRRREYEQYF; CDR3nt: TGTGCCACCAGCAGAGATCGGCGGCGGGAGTATGAGCAGTACTTC
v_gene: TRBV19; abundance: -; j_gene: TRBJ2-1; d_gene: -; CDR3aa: CASSIGVSSYNEQFF; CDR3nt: TGTGCCAGTAGTATTGGCGTGAGCTCCTACAATGAGCAGTTCTTC
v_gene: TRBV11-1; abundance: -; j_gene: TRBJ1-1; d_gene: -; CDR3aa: CASSKHPWGYGTEAFF; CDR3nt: TGTGCCAGCAGCAAACATCCTTGGGGATACGGCACTGAAGCTTTCTTT
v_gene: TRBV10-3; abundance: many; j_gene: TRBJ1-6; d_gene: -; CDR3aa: CAISERPGENSPLHF; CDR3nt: TGTGCCATCAGTGAAAGGCCCGGGGAGAATTCACCCCTCCACTTT
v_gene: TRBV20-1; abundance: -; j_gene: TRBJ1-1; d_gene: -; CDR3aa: CSARLIVNTEAFF; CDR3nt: TGCAGTGCTAGACTTATTGTGAACACTGAAGCTTTCTTT
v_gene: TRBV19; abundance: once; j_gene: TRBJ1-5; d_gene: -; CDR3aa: CASSIGRLSQPQHF; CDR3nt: TGTGCCAGTAGTATAGGCAGGCTGAGTCAGCCCCAGCATTTT
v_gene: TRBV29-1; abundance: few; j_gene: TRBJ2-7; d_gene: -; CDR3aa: CSVLTSRAYEQYF; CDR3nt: TGCAGCGTCCTGACTAGTAGGGCCTACGAGCAGTACTTC
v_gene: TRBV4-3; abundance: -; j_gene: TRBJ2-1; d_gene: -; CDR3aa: CASSQDLRGNEQFF; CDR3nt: TGCGCCAGCAGCCAAGATCTTAGAGGCAATGAGCAGTTCTTC
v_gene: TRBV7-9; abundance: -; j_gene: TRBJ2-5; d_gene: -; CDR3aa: CASRGPGSGETQYF; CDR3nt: TGTGCCAGCAGGGGACCCGGATCGGGGGAGACCCAGTACTTC
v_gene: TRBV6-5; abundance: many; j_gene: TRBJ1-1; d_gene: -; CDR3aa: CASSFARVMNTEAFF; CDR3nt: TGTGCCAGCAGTTTCGCCAGGGTCATGAACACTGAAGCTTTCTTT
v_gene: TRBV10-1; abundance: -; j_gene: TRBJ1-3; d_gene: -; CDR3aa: CAGTTGHGDTIYF; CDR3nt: TGCGCCGGGACAACAGGTCATGGGGACACCATATATTTT
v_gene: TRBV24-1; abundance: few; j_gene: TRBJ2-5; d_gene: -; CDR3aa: CATSTHDSDQETQYF; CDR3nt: TGTGCCACCAGTACCCACGACAGCGACCAAGAGACCCAGTACTTC
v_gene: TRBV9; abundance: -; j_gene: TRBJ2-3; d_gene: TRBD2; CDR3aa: CASSVVASGPTDTQYF; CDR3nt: TGTGCCAGCAGCGTAGTGGCTAGCGGTCCGACAGATACGCAGTATTTT
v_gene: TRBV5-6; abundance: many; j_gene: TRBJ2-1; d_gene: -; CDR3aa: CASSLLDEQFF; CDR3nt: TGTGCCAGCAGCTTGCTCGATGAGCAGTTCTTC
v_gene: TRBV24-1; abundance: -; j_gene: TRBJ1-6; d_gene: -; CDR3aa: CATSDWAPGSPLHF; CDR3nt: TGTGCCACCAGTGATTGGGCCCCGGGGTCACCCCTCCACTTT
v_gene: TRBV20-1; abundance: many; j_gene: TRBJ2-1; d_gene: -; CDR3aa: CSASRGTYNEQFF; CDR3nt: TGCAGTGCTTCCCGCGGGACCTACAATGAGCAGTTCTTC
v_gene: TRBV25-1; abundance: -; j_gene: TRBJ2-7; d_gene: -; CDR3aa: CASSEWAGKTYEQYF; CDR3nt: TGTGCCAGCAGTGAATGGGCAGGGAAAACCTACGAGCAGTACTTC
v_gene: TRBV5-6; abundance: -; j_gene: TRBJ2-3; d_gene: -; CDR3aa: CASSWSGSTDTQYF; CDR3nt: TGTGCCAGCAGCTGGAGCGGGAGCACAGATACGCAGTATTTT
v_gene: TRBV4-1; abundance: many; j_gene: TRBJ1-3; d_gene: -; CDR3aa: CASRGLTGNTIYF; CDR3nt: TGCGCCAGCAGGGGCCTAACTGGAAACACCATATATTTT
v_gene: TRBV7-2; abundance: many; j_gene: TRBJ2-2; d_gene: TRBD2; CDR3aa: CASSLLAGGITGELFF; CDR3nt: TGTGCCAGCAGCTTATTAGCGGGAGGTATCACCGGGGAGCTGTTTTTT
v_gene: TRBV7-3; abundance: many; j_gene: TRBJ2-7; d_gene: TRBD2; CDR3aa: CASSLGTSGIYEQYF; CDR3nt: TGTGCCAGCAGCTTAGGGACTAGCGGGATCTACGAGCAGTACTTC
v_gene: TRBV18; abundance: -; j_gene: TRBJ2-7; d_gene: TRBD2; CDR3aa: CASSPAFLAGVSYEQYF; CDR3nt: TGTGCCAGCTCACCAGCTTTTCTAGCGGGTGTCTCCTACGAGCAGTACTTC
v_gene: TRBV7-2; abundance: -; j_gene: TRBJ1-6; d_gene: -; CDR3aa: CASSVTGNSPLHF; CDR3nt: TGTGCCAGCAGCGTCACAGGGAATTCACCCCTCCACTTT
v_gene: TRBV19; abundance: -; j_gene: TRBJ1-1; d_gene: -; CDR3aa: CASTRAGLRTEAFF; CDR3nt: TGTGCCAGTACCCGGGCAGGGTTACGGACTGAAGCTTTCTTT
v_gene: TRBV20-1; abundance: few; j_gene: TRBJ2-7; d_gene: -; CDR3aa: CSARDQNRAGDYEQYF; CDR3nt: TGCAGTGCTAGAGATCAGAACAGGGCGGGGGATTACGAGCAGTACTTC
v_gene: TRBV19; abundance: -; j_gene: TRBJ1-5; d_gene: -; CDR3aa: CATSYRDSNQPQHF; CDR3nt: TGTGCCACGTCATATCGGGACAGCAATCAGCCCCAGCATTTT
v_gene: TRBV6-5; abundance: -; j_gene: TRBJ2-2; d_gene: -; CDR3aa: CASSYGSWNTGELFF; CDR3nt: TGTGCCAGCAGTTACGGGTCCTGGAACACCGGGGAGCTGTTTTTT
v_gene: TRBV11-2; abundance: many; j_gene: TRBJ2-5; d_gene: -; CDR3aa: CASSAPGGGETQYF; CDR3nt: TGTGCCAGCAGTGCTCCGGGGGGCGGTGAGACCCAGTACTTC